Following are 19 T cell receptor beta chains from one sample sequenced in a study of T cell responses to AZD1222 COVID-19 vaccine. Sequenced by immunoSEQ multiplex PCR; TCRdb stores in-frame clones only, minus some. The data hold roughly 84,000 clones, with approximately 83% observed a single time. The sequencing used peripheral blood, collected 28 days after the second AZD1222 dose. Every receptor here comes from an adult who received the AZD1222 COVID-19 vaccine.

The chain carries TRBV24-1 and TRBJ2-1; 10 bases agree with TRBD2. The V and J ends lost 7 bases and 0 bases, in that order; junction bases with no gene match: 17. In germline, CDR1 is KGHDR, CDR2 SFDVKD. This CDR3 is built from 20 residues. The CDR3 loop reads CATSAGLGAGGQTSYNEQFF. The DNA of the CDR3 is TGTGCCACCAGCGCTGGTTTAGGAGCGGGGGGGCAAACCTCCTACAATGAGCAGTTCTTC.

The chain uses TRBV19 and TRBJ2-1; 13 bases fit TRBD2. This CDR3 comprises 14 residues. The germline CDR1 and CDR2 sequences are LNHDA and SQIVND (reference sequence). The junction had 4 bases not matched to a gene; V was cut back by 5 bases and J by 9 bases. This CDR3 is CASSLGLAGTEQFF. CDR3 in DNA: TGTGCCAGTAGTTTGGGACTAGCGGGGACTGAGCAGTTCTTC.

The V call is TRBV6-2 or TRBV6-3, the J call TRBJ2-3; tentatively, D is TRBD1 (8 bases). V was clipped by 6 bases and J by 3 bases, with 19 bases between them. The CDR3 is 16 residues long. CDR1 and CDR2 from the germline V gene are MNHEY and SVGEGT. In DNA form, the CDR3 reads TGTGCCAGCAGCACCGGACAGGGAGGGGCGACAGATACGCAGTATTTT. Residues: CASSTGQGGATDTQYF.

The V gene is TRBV7-9, the J gene TRBJ1-2; D may be TRBD1 (6 bases). V was clipped by 5 bases and J by 6 bases, with 13 bases between them. The CDR3 is 13 residues long. Germline CDR1 is SEHNR and CDR2 is FQNEAQ (reference sequence). CDR3 sequence reads: CASSQRGTHGYTF. The CDR3 DNA is TGTGCCAGCAGCCAGAGGGGGACCCATGGCTACACCTTC.

In this sample, this clone turned up once. The chain uses TRBV4-2 and TRBJ2-5; 16 bases map to TRBD2. The junction had 8 bases not matched to a gene; V was cut back by 4 bases and J by 3 bases. The germline CDR1 and CDR2 sequences are LGHNA and YNFKEQ. The CDR3 has 18 residues. The CDR3 here is CASSLTGLAGGLEETQYF. CDR3 bases: TGTGCCAGCAGCCTGACGGGACTAGCGGGAGGGCTCGAAGAGACCCAGTACTTC.

The chain has TRBV6-1 and TRBJ2-5; D gene ambiguous. This CDR3 has 13 amino acids. The V end lost 1 base, the J end lost 6 bases, and 9 bases lay between the germline ends. Germline V lookup: CDR1 MNHNS, CDR2 SASEGT. Here the CDR3 DNA reads TGTGCCAGCAGTGAAGACCGGCCACAGACCCAGTACTTC. Translating it yields CASSEDRPQTQYF.

This chain uses TRBV6-2 or TRBV6-3 with TRBJ1-6; D is uncertain. The CDR3 covers 16 residues. V shed 0 bases and J shed 0 bases, with 6 bases lying between them. Per germline, CDR1 MNHEY and CDR2 SVGEGT. The CDR3 sequence is CASSYSVSSYNSPLHF. DNA for the CDR3: TGTGCCAGCAGTTACTCGGTGAGCTCCTATAATTCACCCCTCCACTTT.

This chain joins TRBV9 and TRBJ1-1; no clear D gene. The germline gives CDR1 SGDLS, CDR2 YYNGEE. V lost 3 bases to trimming and J lost 0 bases, with 12 bases between them. The CDR3 loop spans 15 amino acids. Here the CDR3 DNA reads TGTGCCAGCAGCGAGGAGGCTTTCCTGAACACTGAAGCTTTCTTT. Amino acids: CASSEEAFLNTEAFF.

This clone has just one count. This chain connects TRBV5-4 to TRBJ2-1; TRBD2 aligns across 14 bases. Trimming removed 6 bases from V and 6 bases from J; junction bases left unmatched: 8. This CDR3 has 16 amino acids. Germline V gives CDR1 SGHNT, CDR2 YYREEE (reference sequence). CDR3 amino acids: CASTATSGRAVNEQFF. The CDR3, as DNA: TGTGCCAGCACCGCGACTAGCGGGAGGGCCGTCAATGAGCAGTTCTTC.

The chain employs TRBV5-6 and TRBJ1-3; the D gene is possibly TRBD1 (6 bases). In germline, CDR1 is SGHDT, CDR2 YYEEEE. This CDR3 is built from 17 residues. V was trimmed by 3 bases and J by 0 bases, leaving 16 bases between them. The CDR3 sequence is CASSWESRGSSGNTIYF. The CDR3 nucleotides are TGTGCCAGCAGCTGGGAGTCCAGGGGTAGCTCTGGAAACACCATATATTTT.

This chain joins TRBV6-5 and TRBJ1-2, with D possibly being TRBD1 (6 bases). With 2 bases removed from V and 1 base from J, the gap between germline ends came to 8 bases. Looked up from germline, CDR1 is MNHEY and CDR2 is SVGAGI. The CDR3 loop spans 14 amino acids. For the CDR3, the DNA is TGTGCCAGCAGTTACGGGGGGCGTAACTATGGCTACACCTTC. Translated: CASSYGGRNYGYTF.

V usage is TRBV10-2 and J usage is TRBJ2-7, with TRBD1 matching over 11 bases. The CDR3 runs 13 residues. CDR1 and CDR2 from the germline V gene are WSHSY and SAAADI. Trimming at V came to 8 bases and at J to 2 bases, leaving 2 bases not matched to a gene. DNA for the CDR3: TGCGCCAGCCGGACAGGGGGCACCTACGAGCAGTACTTC. This gives the protein CASRTGGTYEQYF.

The genes are TRBV19 and TRBJ1-2; a possible D gene is TRBD1 (6 bases). Germline V gene lookup returns CDR1 LNHDA and CDR2 SQIVND (reference sequence). Trimming took off 9 bases at V and 8 bases at J, with 16 bases between the two ends. The CDR3 has 12 amino acids. The CDR3 region is CASSVGGYGYTF. CDR3 sequence (DNA): TGTGCCAGCTCCGTAGGGGGATACGGCTACACCTTC.

The rearrangement links TRBV19 to TRBJ2-1; 7 bases are shared with TRBD1. With V trimmed by 9 bases and J by 2 bases, 13 bases remained unmatched. The CDR3 loop spans 16 amino acids. The germline gives CDR1 LNHDA, CDR2 SQIVND (reference sequence). The CDR3 coding sequence is TGTGCCAGCGAAAACCGCCGGGACAGTACCTACAATGAGCAGTTCTTC. Encoded protein: CASENRRDSTYNEQFF.

The chain uses TRBV3-1 (or the pseudogene TRBV3-2) and TRBJ1-4, with a weak D call TRBD1 (6 bases). V was cut by 5 bases and J by 8 bases, with 21 bases left in between. The length of the CDR3 is 16 residues. Per germline, CDR1 LGHDT and CDR2 YNNKEL (reference sequence). For the CDR3, the DNA is TGTGCCAGCAGCGGGGAACCCGGGGGCTGGGGGGAAAAACTGTTTTTT. Its protein product is CASSGEPGGWGEKLFF.

This chain uses TRBV6-5 with TRBJ1-1; 9 nucleotides match TRBD1. In germline, CDR1 is MNHEY, CDR2 SVGAGI. Trimming at V came to 3 bases and at J to 8 bases, leaving 10 bases not matched to a gene. The CDR3 consists of 15 residues. CDR3 sequence reads: CASSYARDREFEAFF. CDR3 bases: TGTGCCAGCAGTTATGCCCGGGACAGGGAATTCGAAGCTTTCTTT.

The rearrangement joins TRBV28 to TRBJ1-5; no reliable D call. Germline V gene lookup returns CDR1 MDHEN and CDR2 SYDVKM. Trimming left V 5 bases short and J 1 base short, with 21 bases between. The CDR3 has 18 residues. CDR3 in DNA: TGTGCCAGCAGTCCCTGGGCGGGTGGGGTCGTCAGCAATCAGCCCCAGCATTTT. Translated, it gives CASSPWAGGVVSNQPQHF.

This chain connects TRBV28 to TRBJ1-1, with D possibly being TRBD1 (6 bases). CDR3 length: 13 amino acids. Trimming removed 10 bases at V and 0 bases at J, with 12 bases between. The germline V gene encodes CDR1 MDHEN and CDR2 SYDVKM. This CDR3 is CATDSSMNTEAFF. In nucleotides, the CDR3 is TGTGCCACGGACAGTTCGATGAACACTGAAGCTTTCTTT.

This sequence joins TRBV30 and TRBJ1-5; D is unresolved. Trimming took off 2 bases at V and 2 bases at J, with 13 bases between the two ends. The CDR3 has 15 amino acids. Germline-derived CDR1 and CDR2 are GTSNPN and SVGIG (reference sequence). The CDR3 here is CAWSHNSVGNQPQHF. CDR3 coding DNA: TGTGCCTGGAGTCACAACTCGGTAGGCAATCAGCCCCAGCATTTT. The whole variable domain, remainder taken from reference TRBV30 and TRBJ1-5, is SQTIHQWPATLVQPVGSPLSLECTVEGTSNPNLYWYRQAAGRGLQLLFYSVGIGQISSEVPQNLSASRPQDRQFILSSKKLLLSDSGFYLCAWSHNSVGNQPQHFGDGTRLSIL.